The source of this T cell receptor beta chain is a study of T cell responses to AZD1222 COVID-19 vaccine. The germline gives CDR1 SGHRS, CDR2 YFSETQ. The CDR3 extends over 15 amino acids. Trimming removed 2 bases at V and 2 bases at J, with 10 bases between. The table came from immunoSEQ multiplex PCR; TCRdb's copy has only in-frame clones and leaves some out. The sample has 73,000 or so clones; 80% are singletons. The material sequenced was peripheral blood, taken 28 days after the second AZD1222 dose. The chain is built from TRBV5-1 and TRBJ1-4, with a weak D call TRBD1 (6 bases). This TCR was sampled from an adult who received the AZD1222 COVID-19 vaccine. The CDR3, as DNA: TGCGCCAGCAGCTTACCCCAGGGGACTAATGAAAAACTGTTTTTT. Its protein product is CASSLPQGTNEKLFF.